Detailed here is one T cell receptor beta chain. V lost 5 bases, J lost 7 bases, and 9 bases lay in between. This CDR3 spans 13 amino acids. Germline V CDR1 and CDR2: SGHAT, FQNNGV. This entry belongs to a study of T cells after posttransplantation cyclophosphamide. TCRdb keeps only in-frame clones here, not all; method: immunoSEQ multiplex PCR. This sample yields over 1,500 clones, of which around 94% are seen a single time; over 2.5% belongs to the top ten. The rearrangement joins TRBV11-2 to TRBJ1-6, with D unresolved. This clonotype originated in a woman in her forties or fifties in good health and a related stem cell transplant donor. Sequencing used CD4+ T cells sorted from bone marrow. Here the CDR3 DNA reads TGTGCCAGCAGCCCCAACACCAATTCACCCCTCCACTTT. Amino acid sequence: CASSPNTNSPLHF.